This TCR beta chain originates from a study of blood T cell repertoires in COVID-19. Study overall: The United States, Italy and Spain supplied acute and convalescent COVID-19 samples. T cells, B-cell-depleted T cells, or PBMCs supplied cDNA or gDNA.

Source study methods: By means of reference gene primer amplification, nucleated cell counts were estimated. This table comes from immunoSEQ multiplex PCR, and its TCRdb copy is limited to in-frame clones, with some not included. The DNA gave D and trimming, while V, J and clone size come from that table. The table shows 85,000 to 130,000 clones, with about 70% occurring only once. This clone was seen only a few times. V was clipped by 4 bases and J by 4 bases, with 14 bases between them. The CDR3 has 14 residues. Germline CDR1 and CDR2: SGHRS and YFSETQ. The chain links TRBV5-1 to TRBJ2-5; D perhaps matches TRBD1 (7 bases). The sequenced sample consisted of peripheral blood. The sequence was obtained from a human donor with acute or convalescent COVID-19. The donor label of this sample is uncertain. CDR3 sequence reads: CASSPTGRRETQYF. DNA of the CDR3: TGCGCCAGCAGCCCGACAGGGAGGAGAGAGACCCAGTACTTC.